This paragraph reports one T cell receptor (beta chain). Its antigen is undetermined. The germline V and J ends were trimmed by 5 bases and 2 bases, with 9 bases remaining between them. The CDR3 is 13 amino acids. CDR1 and CDR2 from the germline V gene are SGHVS and FNYEAQ. TCRdb keeps only in-frame clones here, not all; method: immunoSEQ multiplex PCR. The data hold 70,000 or so clones, with 94% observed a single time. This entry is derived from a study of cytomegalovirus exposure and HLA in healthy donors. General study points: Investigators reported approximately 150 TCR beta chains as tied to cytomegalovirus. According to a subsequent analysis, TCR clusters identified in the first cohort showed a tendency to co-occur across the 100 to 150 validation repertoires.

The donors were part of the approximately 130-subject validation cohort, which stood apart from the roughly 680-subject first cohort. Sequenced material: PBMCs. This sequence was found in a woman younger than 30 in good health and CMV-seronegative. This sequence joins TRBV7-6 and TRBJ1-1, with D perhaps matching TRBD1 (5 bases). The CDR3 is CASSRDFNTEAFF. The DNA for the CDR3 is TGTGCCAGCAGCCGGGACTTCAACACTGAAGCTTTCTTT. Complete variable domain (other parts from reference TRBV7-6 and TRBJ1-1): GAGVSQSPRYKVTKRGQDVALRCDPISGHVSLYWYRQALGQGPEFLTYFNYEAQQDKSGLPNDRFSAERPEGSISTLTIQRTEQRDSAMYRCASSRDFNTEAFFGQGTRLTVV.